The TCR beta chain under discussion was sequenced for a study of cytomegalovirus exposure and HLA in healthy donors. Study conclusions and caveats: 87-base-pair reads could not separate some V segments, including TRBV6-2 and TRBV6-3. Donors were assumed by presence/absence analyses to have roughly uniform sequencing depth. Overall, about 160 TCR beta chains were annotated as cytomegalovirus-associated. In a later analysis, the majority of CMV-associated beta chains seemingly showed HLA restriction.

A multiplex PCR was run with 60 Vbeta primers and 13 Jbeta primers. Sequenced by immunoSEQ multiplex PCR; TCRdb stores in-frame clones only, minus some. The table includes about 130,000 clones, 65% to 80% detected once. About this clone itself: No antigen is known for it. Sequence at one end of the junction differs from germline and may be a read error.

From germline, CDR1 is SGHTA and CDR2 FQGTGA. This CDR3 spans 14 amino acids. The source is a woman in her forties in good health and CMV-seropositive. The rearrangement joins TRBV7-3 to TRBJ2-6, with D possibly matching TRBD1 (5 bases). The sample consisted of PBMCs. The DNA for the CDR3 is TGTGCCAGCAGCTTAAACTCTGGGGCCAACGGCCTGACTTTC. This encodes CASSLNSGANGLTF.